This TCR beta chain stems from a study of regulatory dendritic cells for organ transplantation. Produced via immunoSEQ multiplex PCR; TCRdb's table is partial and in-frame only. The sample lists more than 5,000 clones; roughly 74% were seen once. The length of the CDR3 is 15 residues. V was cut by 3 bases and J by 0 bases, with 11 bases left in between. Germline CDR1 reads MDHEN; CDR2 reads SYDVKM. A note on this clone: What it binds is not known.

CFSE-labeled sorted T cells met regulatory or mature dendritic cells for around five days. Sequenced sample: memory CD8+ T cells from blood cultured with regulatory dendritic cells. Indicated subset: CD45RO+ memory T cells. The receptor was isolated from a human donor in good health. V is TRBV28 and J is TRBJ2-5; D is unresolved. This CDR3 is CASSFEVGYQETQYF. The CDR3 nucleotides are TGTGCCAGCAGTTTTGAGGTCGGGTACCAAGAGACCCAGTACTTC.